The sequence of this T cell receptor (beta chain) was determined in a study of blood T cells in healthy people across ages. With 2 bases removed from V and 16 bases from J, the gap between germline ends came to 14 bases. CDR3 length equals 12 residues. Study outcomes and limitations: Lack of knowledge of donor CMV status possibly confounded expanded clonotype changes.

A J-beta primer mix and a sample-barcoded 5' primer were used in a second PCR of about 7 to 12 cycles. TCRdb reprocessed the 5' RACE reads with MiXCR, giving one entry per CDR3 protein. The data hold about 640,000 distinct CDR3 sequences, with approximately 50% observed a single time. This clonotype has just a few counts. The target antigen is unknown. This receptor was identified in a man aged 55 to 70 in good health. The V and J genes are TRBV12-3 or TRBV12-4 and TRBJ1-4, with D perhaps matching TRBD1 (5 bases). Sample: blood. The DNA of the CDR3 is TGTGCCAGCAGTTTACCCCGGGGGTATCGGTTTTTT. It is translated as CASSLPRGYRFF.